This T cell receptor beta chain was found in a study of cytomegalovirus exposure and HLA in healthy donors. Study summary: A subsequent analysis stated that the 110 or so validation repertoires were run on the same platform as the approximately 700 first-cohort repertoires.

Whole-study findings and limits: The listing of 150 or so TCR beta chains classed them as cytomegalovirus-associated.

Germline CDR1 is SGHAT and CDR2 is FQNNGV. V shed 5 bases, J shed 4 bases, and the junction held 11 bases outside the gene matches. This CDR3 is built from 16 residues. Assay used: immunoSEQ multiplex PCR; TCRdb lists only in-frame clones, some missing. The data contain some 350,000 clones, around 90% of them seen just once; the ten biggest clones take up roughly 1.2%. This clone was counted at least ten times. The target antigen is unknown. The donors formed part of the 120-subject validation cohort, distinct from the 666-subject first cohort. Sequenced material: PBMCs. This chain uses TRBV11-2 with TRBJ1-5, with 7 positions matching TRBD1. The TCR originated in a woman in her twenties or thirties in good health and CMV-seropositive. CDR3 in DNA: TGTGCCAGCAGCGTATCCGGGACAGAAGTTAATCAGCCCCAGCATTTT. Translation gives CASSVSGTEVNQPQHF.